This entry concerns a single TCR beta chain. The antigen is unknown. The data derive from a study of Graves' ophthalmopathy and Graves' hyperthyroidism. Overall study context: There was a collection of peripheral blood at initial diagnosis, before any treatment. Findings and caveats of the study: Blood also carried most expanded thyroid clonotypes exceeding 0.001 frequency. A roughly 81% specificity and 87.88% sensitivity were achieved by a 13-signature model that separated ophthalmopathy from stable hyperthyroidism.

Amplification from RNA transcripts yielded the TCR beta CDR3 regions. Second-round multiplex PCR followed a first-round RT-PCR using HTBI primers. TCRdb used MiXCR to reprocess the multiplex PCR reads, holding one entry per CDR3 protein. The table includes about 700,000 distinct CDR3 sequences, approximately 39% detected once. This sequence was found in an adult man with Graves' ophthalmopathy. The sample taken for sequencing was peripheral blood.

The CDR3 coding sequence is TGTGCCAGCAGCCAAGGACAGGGGTACGGGAACACTGAAGCTTTCTTT. Translating gives CASSQGQGYGNTEAFF. The gene calls are TRBV14 and TRBJ1-1, with 8 bases lining up with TRBD1. Trimming at V came to 1 base and at J to 1 base, leaving 5 bases not matched to a gene. Germline CDR1 SGHDN, CDR2 FVKESK. The CDR3 is made up of 16 amino acids.